A selection of T cell receptor beta chains follows, all from one sample in a study of blood T cell repertoires in COVID-19. The protocol was immunoSEQ multiplex PCR, while the TCRdb copy is restricted to in-frame clones and leaves out a portion. The table has approximately 300,000 clones, around four fifths seen once. Sequencing was carried out using peripheral blood. The receptors originated from a woman aged 50 to 65 with acute or convalescent COVID-19. Both conserved end residues are part of each CDR3. Fields, in order: J gene, D gene, V gene, CDR3 protein, CDR3 DNA. The D gene is left open where the match is weak.

>TRBJ2-7|.|TRBV4-3
CASSQDSTGDSYEQYF
TGCGCCAGCAGCCAAGATAGTACGGGAGACTCCTACGAGCAGTACTTC
>TRBJ2-2|TRBD2|TRBV7-2
CASSLDIAGGNTGELFF
TGTGCCAGCAGCTTAGATATCGCGGGAGGGAACACCGGGGAGCTGTTTTTT
>TRBJ1-3|.|TRBV21-1
CASSKAMGGQVIGNTIYF
TGTGCCAGCAGCAAAGCTATGGGTGGACAGGTTATTGGAAACACCATATATTTT
>TRBJ1-2|.|TRBV7-2
CASSLRLTPIYGYTF
TGTGCCAGCAGCTTACGCCTCACACCAATTTATGGCTACACCTTC
>TRBJ1-1|TRBD1|TRBV10-3
CAISEAPGQGAREGTEAFF
TGTGCCATCAGTGAGGCCCCTGGACAGGGGGCCCGAGAGGGCACTGAAGCTTTCTTT
>TRBJ2-2|TRBD2|TRBV5-1
CASSLMAGGNTGELFF
TGCGCCAGCAGCTTGATGGCGGGGGGGAACACCGGGGAGCTGTTTTTT
>TRBJ1-2|.|TRBV19
CATGDVSANYGYTF
TGTGCCACGGGGGACGTATCTGCCAACTATGGCTACACCTTC
>TRBJ2-1|TRBD2|TRBV2
CASRGGTSGNEQFF
TGTGCCAGCAGAGGCGGGACTAGCGGTAATGAGCAGTTCTTC
>TRBJ1-6|TRBD1|TRBV28
CASSSDRDYNSPLHF
TGTGCCAGCAGTTCCGACAGGGACTATAATTCACCCCTCCACTTT
>TRBJ2-7|TRBD2|TRBV25-1
CASSGRTSDQYEQYF
TGTGCCAGCAGTGGCCGGACTAGCGATCAATACGAGCAGTACTTC
>TRBJ2-5|TRBD1|TRBV7-9
CASSPGGQETQYF
TGTGCCAGCAGCCCAGGGGGTCAAGAGACCCAGTACTTC
>TRBJ1-1|.|TRBV6-6
CASIWATEAFF
TGTGCCAGCATCTGGGCCACTGAAGCTTTCTTT
>TRBJ1-4|TRBD1|TRBV5-4
CASSQDPGQGPEKLFF
TGTGCCAGCAGCCAGGACCCGGGACAGGGACCTGAAAAACTGTTTTTT
>TRBJ1-2|TRBD1|TRBV3-1/TRBV3-2
CASRPGTVNYGYTF
TGTGCCAGCAGACCCGGGACAGTCAACTATGGCTACACCTTC
>TRBJ1-1|.|TRBV2
CAGRGSSMNTEAFF
TGTGCCGGCAGGGGCAGTTCCATGAACACTGAAGCTTTCTTT
>TRBJ1-2|TRBD1|TRBV19
CASSIGQGGIVYGYTF
TGTGCCAGTAGTATAGGACAGGGCGGAATAGTCTATGGCTACACCTTC
>TRBJ2-3|.|TRBV19
CASSTMTQASTDTQYF
TGTGCCAGTAGTACTATGACCCAGGCTAGCACAGATACGCAGTATTTT